These 14 T cell receptor beta chains came from one sample sequenced in a study of T cell responses to AZD1222 COVID-19 vaccine. The method was immunoSEQ multiplex PCR; TCRdb's version includes in-frame clones alone and lacks a portion of them. The sample includes about 150,000 clones, approximately 91% seen only once; the top ten take over 6%. The sample was peripheral blood, taken after recovery from COVID-19. The receptors here all came from an adult who had recovered from COVID-19.

The rearrangement links TRBV7-2 to TRBJ1-5; D not resolved. This CDR3 region has 17 residues. Per the germline V gene, CDR1 is SGHTA and CDR2 is FQGNSA. The V gene lost 0 bases and the J gene lost 0 bases, with 12 bases spanning the gap. The CDR3 here is CASSLAPGADSNQPQHF. Here the CDR3 DNA reads TGTGCCAGCAGCTTAGCGCCCGGCGCAGATAGCAATCAGCCCCAGCATTTT.

The rearrangement uses TRBV12-3 or TRBV12-4 and TRBJ1-2; 7 nucleotides line up with TRBD1. With 4 bases clipped from V and 8 bases from J, the junction kept 7 bases outside the gene matches. The length of the CDR3 is 13 residues. Here the CDR3 reads CASSSHLTGGYTF. The CDR3 bases are TGTGCCAGCAGTTCCCACTTGACAGGGGGCTACACCTTC.

CDR3 sequence reads: CASSFSRGREFYEQYF. DNA for the CDR3: TGTGCCAGCAGTTTTTCGCGCGGCCGGGAGTTCTACGAGCAGTACTTC. The genes are TRBV27 and TRBJ2-7, with D possibly matching TRBD2 (6 bases). Germline V gene data show CDR1 as MNHEY and CDR2 as SMNVEV (reference sequence). Trimming shortened V by 3 bases and J by 3 bases, and 18 bases separated the two germline ends. This CDR3 spans 16 amino acids.

This sequence joins TRBV5-4 and TRBJ1-2; D is possibly TRBD1 (5 bases). CDR1 and CDR2 from the germline V gene are SGHNT and YYREEE (reference sequence). CDR3 length: 14 amino acids. Between the trimmed V and J ends, which lost 2 bases and 0 bases, there was a span of 8 bases. CDR3 coding DNA: TGTGCCAGCAGCTTTGACAGATCTAACTATGGCTACACCTTC. This gives the protein CASSFDRSNYGYTF.

The chain recombines TRBV19 with TRBJ2-4, with TRBD2 matching 12 bases. The CDR3 has 17 amino acids. Germline V lookup: CDR1 LNHDA, CDR2 SQIVND (reference sequence). The V gene end was trimmed by 5 bases and the J gene end by 9 bases; junction bases not matched to a gene: 14. CDR3 in amino acids: CASSLRGTSGRGVIQYF. As DNA, the CDR3 is TGTGCCAGTAGTCTCCGCGGGACTAGCGGGCGGGGGGTCATTCAGTACTTC.

The chain links TRBV3-1 (or the pseudogene TRBV3-2) to TRBJ1-2; 9 nucleotides line up with TRBD1. V was pared by 4 bases and J by 3 bases, with 6 bases of the junction left unmatched. The germline V gene has CDR1 LGHDT and CDR2 YNNKEL (reference sequence). The CDR3 has 15 residues. CDR3 protein: CASSRGQGSDYGYTF. CDR3 coding DNA: TGTGCCAGCAGCCGGGGACAGGGATCTGACTATGGCTACACCTTC.

The chain recombines TRBV10-3 with TRBJ2-2, with D uncertain. The CDR3 sequence is 13 residues long. Looked up from germline, CDR1 is ENHRY and CDR2 is SYGVKD. V was trimmed by 10 bases and J by 3 bases, leaving 12 bases between them. The CDR3 loop is CATAPPHTGELFF. The CDR3 region has the DNA TGTGCCACCGCCCCCCCCCACACCGGGGAGCTGTTTTTT.

This clone was observed a handful of times. V is TRBV4-2 and J is TRBJ1-4; D gene uncertain. Trimming removed 0 bases from V and 15 bases from J, with 8 bases in between. Germline V gene sequence: CDR1 LGHNA, CDR2 YNFKEQ. CDR3 length equals 11 residues. The CDR3 protein is CASSQDGAVFF. CDR3 nucleotide sequence: TGTGCCAGCAGCCAAGATGGTGCCGTGTTTTTT.

This chain links TRBV27 with TRBJ2-1; 10 nucleotides align to TRBD2. After removal of 5 bases from V and 6 bases from J, the junction contained 7 bases not matched to a gene. Germline V gene lookup returns CDR1 MNHEY and CDR2 SMNVEV (reference sequence). This CDR3 comprises 15 residues. The CDR3 coding sequence is TGTGCCAGCAGTCGCCGACTAGCGGGTATCAATGAGCAGTTCTTC. As protein: CASSRRLAGINEQFF.

V and J are TRBV5-1 and TRBJ2-3; TRBD2 matches 12 bases. V gave up 0 bases and J gave up 6 bases; unmatched junction bases: 8. This CDR3 region has 17 residues. CDR1 and CDR2 (germline): SGHRS, YFSETQ. For the CDR3, the DNA is TGCGCCAGCAGCTTGGGGACTAGCGGGGCGCCGACCGATACGCAGTATTTT. It yields the protein CASSLGTSGAPTDTQYF.

V usage is TRBV2 and J usage is TRBJ2-3, with D unresolved. CDR1 and CDR2 (germline): SNHLY, FYNNEI. The CDR3 runs to 11 residues. V was pared by 6 bases and J by 5 bases, with 6 bases between. The CDR3 region has the DNA TGTGCCAGCAGCCTGGGAGATACGCAGTATTTT. Translated, it gives CASSLGDTQYF.

This clone was seen only once. The rearrangement links TRBV7-3 to TRBJ2-3, with 9 bases identical to TRBD2. CDR1 and CDR2 (germline): SGHTA, FQGTGA. The CDR3 extends over 16 amino acids. With V trimmed by 2 bases and J by 3 bases, 6 bases remained unmatched. DNA for the CDR3: TGTGCCAGCAGCTTAGCGGGAGGGCCGGGTACAGATACGCAGTATTTT. Protein sequence: CASSLAGGPGTDTQYF. Complete variable domain (other parts from reference TRBV7-3 and TRBJ2-3): GAGVSQTPSNKVTEKGKYVELRCDPISGHTALYWYRQSLGQGPEFLIYFQGTGAADDSGLPNDRFFAVRPEGSVSTLKIQRTERGDSAVYLCASSLAGGPGTDTQYFGPGTRLTVL.

The rearrangement joins TRBV27 to TRBJ1-4; 7 nucleotides match TRBD1. Germline CDR1 reads MNHEY; CDR2 reads SMNVEV (reference sequence). The CDR3 loop spans 17 amino acids. J was trimmed by 0 bases and V by 4 bases; bases with no gene match: 8. The CDR3 protein is CASSSMGDRTTNEKLFF. Here the CDR3 DNA reads TGTGCCAGCAGTTCCATGGGGGACAGAACAACTAATGAAAAACTGTTTTTT.

The chain joins TRBV2 to TRBJ2-3; D is undetermined. Trimming took 4 bases from V and 3 from J, leaving 5 bases between them. The length of the CDR3 is 12 residues. Germline CDR1 SNHLY, CDR2 FYNNEI. As DNA, the CDR3 is TGTGCCAGCAGTGGACGAACAGATACGCAGTATTTT. Protein: CASSGRTDTQYF.